These 21 T cell receptor beta chains share one sample of origin, sequenced in a study of T-cell memory formation after mild COVID-19. TCRdb fed the 5' RACE reads into MiXCR, producing one record per CDR3 protein. The sample holds hundreds of thousands of distinct CDR3 sequences, roughly 13% seen once. The sample taken for sequencing was PBMCs or a T cell subset sorted from them (not recorded which). The source of these receptors is a man younger than 35 who had mild COVID-19 (a few samples of this study predate the infection). Cell type and time point are not known.

This clonotype came up a few times. Mismatch with germline at one junction end may stem from a read error. V is TRBV7-7 and J is TRBJ2-3; 8 positions agree with TRBD2. The CDR3 extends over 16 amino acids. Germline V gene lookup returns CDR1 SSHAT and CDR2 FNYEAQ (reference sequence). CDR3 sequence: CASSPEAGARTDTQYF. The CDR3 bases are TGTGCTAGCAGCCCCGAAGCGGGGGCACGCACAGATACGCAGTATTTT.

At least ten counts were recorded for this clonotype. CDR3 sequence: CASSLAGENSPLHF. In DNA, the CDR3 is TGTGCCAGCAGTTTAGCTGGGGAGAATTCACCCCTCCACTTT. V is TRBV12-3 or TRBV12-4 and J is TRBJ1-6; D gene unclear. V dropped 0 bases and J dropped 7 bases, with 7 bases sitting between them. The CDR3 sequence is 14 residues long.

A few counts support this clonotype. The rearrangement joins TRBV29-1 to TRBJ2-1, with D unclear. There are 11 residues in the CDR3. Germline V gene lookup returns CDR1 SQVTM and CDR2 ANQGSEA. V was trimmed by 1 base and J by 7 bases, leaving 5 bases between them. CDR3 sequence (DNA): TGCAGCGTTGAAGCCCGGAATGAGCAGTTCTTC. Encoded protein: CSVEARNEQFF.

This chain links TRBV4-1 with TRBJ2-7, with TRBD2 identical over 8 bases. J gave up 1 base and V 0 bases, and 5 bases lay outside the gene matches. Germline lookup yields CDR1 MGHRA and CDR2 YSYEKL. The CDR3 runs to 16 residues. The CDR3 bases are TGCGCCAGCAGCCAAGATCAGGCTAGCGGGTCCTACGAGCAGTACTTC. Protein product: CASSQDQASGSYEQYF.

This clonotype was seen a handful of times. The chain combines TRBV28 with TRBJ1-1; possibly TRBD1 for D (6 bases). CDR3 size: 13 residues. Trimming took 8 bases from V and 4 from J, leaving 14 bases between them. The germline gives CDR1 MDHEN, CDR2 SYDVKM. CDR3 DNA: TGTGCCAGCCTAAAGGGGGTTGGCACTGAAGCTTTCTTT. Its translation is CASLKGVGTEAFF. Full variable domain (outside the CDR3, taken from reference TRBV28 and TRBJ1-1): DVKVTQSSRYLVKRTGEKVFLECVQDMDHENMFWYRQDPGLGLRLIYFSYDVKMKEKGDIPEGYSVSREKKERFSLILESASTNQTSMYLCASLKGVGTEAFFGQGTRLTVV.

J is TRBJ2-7 and V is TRBV6-5; weak D call: TRBD2 (7 bases). The CDR3 extends over 13 amino acids. CDR1 is MNHEY, CDR2 SVGAGI, per germline. Between the trimmed V and J ends, which lost 8 bases and 1 base, there was a span of 12 bases. CDR3 protein: CASGRGGSYEQYF. For the CDR3, the DNA is TGTGCCAGCGGTAGGGGGGGGTCCTACGAGCAGTACTTC.

This clonotype was seen more than once but under ten times. J is TRBJ2-2 and V is TRBV7-2; D possibly uses TRBD1 or TRBD2 (5 bases each). V was pared by 5 bases and J by 4 bases, with 14 bases between. The CDR3 is made up of 15 amino acids. In germline, CDR1 is SGHTA, CDR2 FQGNSA. CDR3 protein: CASSAHGGRTGELFF. Written as DNA, the CDR3 is TGTGCCAGCAGCGCCCATGGGGGACGCACCGGGGAGCTGTTTTTT. Combining the CDR3 with reference TRBV7-2 and TRBJ2-2 gives the whole variable domain GAGVSQSPSNKVTEKGKDVELRCDPISGHTALYWYRQSLGQGLEFLIYFQGNSAPDKSGLPSDRFSAERTGGSVSTLTIQRTQQEDSAVYLCASSAHGGRTGELFFGEGSRLTVL.

This clonotype has just a few counts. The chain recombines TRBV6-1 with TRBJ2-6; TRBD1 matches at 7 bases. Germline loops: CDR1 MNHNS, CDR2 SASEGT. This CDR3 contains 18 residues. V lost 5 bases to trimming and J lost 0 bases; unmatched junction nucleotides: 10. CDR3 nucleotides: TGTGCCAGCAGTTTCGACAGGGCCCCCTTCTCTGGGGCCAACGTCCTGACTTTC. Translating it yields CASSFDRAPFSGANVLTF.

The chain combines TRBV6-6 with TRBJ2-2; D gene ambiguous. CDR3 size: 12 residues. V gave up 6 bases and J gave up 8 bases, with 10 bases separating them. Germline CDR1 and CDR2: MNHNY and SVGAGI (reference sequence). CDR3 in amino acids: CASSRGGGELFF. The CDR3 DNA reads TGTGCCAGCAGCCGAGGTGGAGGGGAGCTGTTTTTT.

The V call is TRBV3-1, the J call TRBJ1-2; 9 bases map to TRBD1. Losses at the gene ends were 4 bases for V and 6 bases for J; bases not matched to a gene: 9. The CDR3 extends over 15 amino acids. The germline gives CDR1 LGHDT, CDR2 YNNKEL (reference sequence). In DNA, the CDR3 is TGTGCCAGCAGCCCGGGACAGGGAGGATATGATGGCTACACCTTC. Its protein product is CASSPGQGGYDGYTF.

The V gene is TRBV6-6, the J gene TRBJ2-1, with TRBD1 matching 9 bases. With V trimmed by 0 bases and J by 7 bases, 13 bases remained unmatched. This CDR3 is 18 amino acids long. Germline V CDR1 and CDR2: MNHNY, SVGAGI (reference sequence). The CDR3: CASSYSGYPGQGRNEQFF. CDR3 nucleotide sequence: TGTGCCAGCAGTTACTCGGGCTATCCGGGACAGGGAAGGAATGAGCAGTTCTTC.

CDR3 DNA: TGTGCCAGCAGCCCTTCGCCCGAGTGGTCACCCCTCCACTTT. This gives the protein CASSPSPEWSPLHF. The rearrangement links TRBV7-2 to TRBJ1-6; D gene uncertain. The CDR3 length is 14 residues. Trimming took 5 bases from V and 10 from J, leaving 15 bases between them. Looked up from germline, CDR1 is SGHTA and CDR2 is FQGNSA.

The rearrangement uses TRBV7-2 and TRBJ2-3; tentative D call: TRBD1 (8 bases). With 5 bases removed from V and 7 bases from J, the gap between germline ends came to 25 bases. Per the germline V gene, CDR1 is SGHTA and CDR2 is FQGNSA. The CDR3 extends over 17 amino acids. CDR3 nucleotides: TGTGCCAGCAGCCCTAGGGGAGGGGACAGGTTACCGTATACGCAGTATTTT. This codes for CASSPRGGDRLPYTQYF.

This clonotype was counted a few times. The chain carries TRBV7-9 and TRBJ1-4, with D tentatively TRBD1 (6 bases). The CDR3 has 15 residues. Trimming removed 5 bases at V and 7 bases at J, with 17 bases between. Germline V gives CDR1 SEHNR, CDR2 FQNEAQ (reference sequence). The CDR3 sequence: CASSLQGLVVEKLFF. In DNA, the CDR3 is TGTGCCAGCAGCCTCCAGGGGCTGGTGGTTGAAAAACTGTTTTTT.

This clonotype occurred many times. The rearrangement uses TRBV20-1 and TRBJ2-3, with TRBD2 as a possible D gene (6 bases). Trimming removed 3 bases from V and 3 bases from J, with 13 bases in between. Germline CDR1 is DFQATT and CDR2 is SNEGSKA (reference sequence). The CDR3 consists of 14 residues. The DNA for the CDR3 is TGCAGTGCTAGTAACGGGGGAGAAACAGATACGCAGTATTTT. Translated, it gives CSASNGGETDTQYF.

The chain couples TRBV14 to TRBJ2-5; 8 bases fit TRBD1. The ends lost 4 bases at V and 5 bases at J; junction bases unmatched: 6. The CDR3 has 14 amino acids. Germline CDR1 and CDR2: SGHDN and FVKESK. CDR3 protein: CASSLTGVRETQYF. The CDR3 region has the DNA TGTGCCAGCAGCCTGACAGGGGTCCGCGAGACCCAGTACTTC.

The gene calls are TRBV7-9 and TRBJ1-1; possible D gene TRBD1, 5 bases. With 2 bases removed from V and 3 bases from J, the gap between germline ends came to 13 bases. Germline CDR1 is SEHNR and CDR2 is FQNEAQ (reference sequence). The CDR3 runs to 15 residues. CDR3 protein: CASSLTAREHTEAFF. DNA of the CDR3: TGTGCCAGCAGCTTAACTGCCAGGGAACACACTGAAGCTTTCTTT.

This clonotype showed up just a few times. The DNA for the CDR3 is TGTGCCAGCAGTGCGGGCCCCTCCGCGAACACCGGGGAGCTGTTTTTT. This encodes CASSAGPSANTGELFF. V and J are TRBV6-4 and TRBJ2-2, with D unresolved. V was clipped by 4 bases and J by 0 bases, with 12 bases between them. In germline, CDR1 is MRHNA, CDR2 SNTAGT. This CDR3 comprises 16 residues.

Ten or more counts support this clonotype. The chain employs TRBV5-1 and TRBJ2-7; TRBD1 aligns across 9 bases. With V trimmed by 4 bases and J by 2 bases, 7 bases remained unmatched. The CDR3 runs to 15 residues. Germline V gives CDR1 SGHRS, CDR2 YFSETQ. The CDR3 nucleotides read TGCGCCAGCAGCGCCCGACAGGGGGAGGCCTACGAGCAGTACTTC. Translation: CASSARQGEAYEQYF. Looking up the rest from reference TRBV5-1 and TRBJ2-7 gives the full variable domain: KAGVTQTPRYLIKTRGQQVTLSCSPISGHRSVSWYQQTPGQGLQFLFEYFSETQRNKGNFPGRFSGRQFSNSRSEMNVSTLELGDSALYLCASSARQGEAYEQYFGPGTRLTVT.

This clonotype has just a few counts. This chain uses TRBV6-2 or TRBV6-3 with TRBJ2-5; 8 bases line up with TRBD2. V was clipped by 4 bases and J by 4 bases; unmatched bases: 8. CDR1 is MNHEY, CDR2 SVGEGT, per germline. The CDR3 loop spans 15 amino acids. The CDR3 spells CASSSLAGTGETQYF. The CDR3 region has the DNA TGTGCCAGCAGTTCCTTAGCGGGGACCGGAGAGACCCAGTACTTC.

This clonotype came up a few times. This chain connects TRBV29-1 to TRBJ2-1, with D maybe TRBD1 (6 bases). CDR1 and CDR2 (germline): SQVTM, ANQGSEA. Trimming took 8 bases from V and 7 from J, leaving 24 bases between them. The CDR3 extends over 15 amino acids. The CDR3: CSTAGTQDNGNEQFF. The CDR3 DNA is TGCAGCACTGCTGGGACACAGGACAATGGAAATGAGCAGTTCTTC.